One and the same sample provided the 5 T cell receptor beta chains below, sequenced in a study of T cells expressing NK-cell markers. Following a re-call of the 5' RACE reads, TCRdb has one entry per CDR3 protein and lacks DNA. Found here are roughly 390,000 distinct CDR3 sequences; the top ten clones hold around 4.9%. Input material: blood T cells: a sorted CD56 or NKG2C T cell subset, CD4+ or CD8+ T cells, or bulk PBMC T cells (not recorded which). The receptor set was obtained from a man aged 18 to 70 in good health.

The chain is built from TRBV5-1 and TRBJ2-7; TCRdb reports TRBD1, a call that lacks DNA to check it against. CDR1 SGHRS and CDR2 YFSETQ come from the germline V gene. This CDR3 comprises 15 residues. The CDR3: CASSLGGTQYYEQYF.

V is TRBV9 and J is TRBJ2-4; no DNA is available, so the TRBD1 call from TCRdb remains unchecked. CDR3 size: 19 residues. Germline values: CDR1 SGDLS, CDR2 YYNGEE. This CDR3 is CASSVGHRSTTLAKNIQYF.

CDR3 sequence: CASSKMTGGNQPQHF. This sequence joins TRBV2 and TRBJ1-5; the TCRdb call, TRBD1, lacks DNA for checking. Looked up from germline, CDR1 is SNHLY and CDR2 is FYNNEI. There are 15 residues in the CDR3.

V usage is TRBV4-2 and J usage is TRBJ2-2; TCRdb gives TRBD1 as the D gene, but with no DNA this cannot be confirmed. The CDR3 runs 15 residues. CDR1 is LGHNA and CDR2 is YNFKEQ in the germline V gene. CDR3: CASSQTGGNTGELFF.

V usage is TRBV6-2 or TRBV6-3 and J usage is TRBJ2-7; no DNA is available, so the TRBD1 call from TCRdb remains unchecked. Germline CDR1 MNHEY, CDR2 SVGEGT. The CDR3 extends over 12 amino acids. CDR3 protein: CASRGQAYEQYF.